What follows describes a single T cell receptor beta chain. The CDR3 is 13 amino acids. Trimming cost V 4 bases and J 10 bases, with 15 bases left between them. Germline loops: CDR1 SGHRS, CDR2 YFSETQ. The sample originates from a study of blood T cell repertoires in COVID-19. Method: immunoSEQ multiplex PCR; TCRdb's copy keeps in-frame clones and lacks some. The data contain roughly 240,000 clones, roughly 86% of them singletons. The sequencing sample was made of peripheral blood. The receptor comes from an older woman who had recovered from COVID-19. The V gene is TRBV5-1, the J gene TRBJ2-1, with D uncertain. DNA of the CDR3: TGCGCCAGCAGCCCAGAATCCTACGGGGAGCAGTTCTTC. Its translation is CASSPESYGEQFF.